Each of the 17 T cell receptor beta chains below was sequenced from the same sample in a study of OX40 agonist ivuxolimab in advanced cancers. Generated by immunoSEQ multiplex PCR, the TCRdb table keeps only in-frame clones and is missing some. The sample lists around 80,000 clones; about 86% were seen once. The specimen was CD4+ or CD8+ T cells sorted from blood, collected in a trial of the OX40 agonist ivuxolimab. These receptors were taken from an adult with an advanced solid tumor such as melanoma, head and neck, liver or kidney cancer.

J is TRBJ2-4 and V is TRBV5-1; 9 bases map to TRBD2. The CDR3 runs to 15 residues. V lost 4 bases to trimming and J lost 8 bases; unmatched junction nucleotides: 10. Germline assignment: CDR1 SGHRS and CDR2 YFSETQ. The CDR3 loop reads CASSVGLAGGDIQYF. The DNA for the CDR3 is TGCGCCAGCAGCGTGGGACTAGCAGGTGGTGACATTCAGTACTTC.

In DNA, the CDR3 is TGCAGCTCCAGGACTAGCGGGGGACCACAGTTCTTC. Translating gives CSSRTSGGPQFF. The chain combines TRBV29-1 with TRBJ2-1; 13 nucleotides align to TRBD2. The V segment lost 8 bases and the J segment 13 bases; nucleotides outside the gene matches: 8. This CDR3 has 12 amino acids. The germline CDR1 and CDR2 sequences are SQVTM and ANQGSEA.

The CDR3 nucleotides are TGTGCCAGCACAGGACAGGCTGCCGCCTCTGGGGCCAACGTCCTGACTTTC. Amino acids: CASTGQAAASGANVLTF. The V and J genes are TRBV2 and TRBJ2-6; 7 nucleotides align to TRBD1. Germline V gene data show CDR1 as SNHLY and CDR2 as FYNNEI. The V and J ends lost 7 bases and 0 bases, in that order; junction bases with no gene match: 9. The CDR3 is 17 amino acids.

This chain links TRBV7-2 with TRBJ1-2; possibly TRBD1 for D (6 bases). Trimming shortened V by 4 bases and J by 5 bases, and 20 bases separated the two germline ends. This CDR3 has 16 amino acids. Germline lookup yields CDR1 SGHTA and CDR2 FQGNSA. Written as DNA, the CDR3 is TGTGCCAGCAGCTCACGCCGGGACACAGCCTTATATGGCTACACCTTC. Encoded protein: CASSSRRDTALYGYTF.

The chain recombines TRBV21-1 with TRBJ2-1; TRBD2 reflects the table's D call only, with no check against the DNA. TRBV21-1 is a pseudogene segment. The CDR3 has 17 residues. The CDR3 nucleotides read TGTGCCAGCAGCAAACAGGGACTAACCCTCTCCTACAATGAGCAGTTCTTC. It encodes CASSKQGLTLSYNEQFF.

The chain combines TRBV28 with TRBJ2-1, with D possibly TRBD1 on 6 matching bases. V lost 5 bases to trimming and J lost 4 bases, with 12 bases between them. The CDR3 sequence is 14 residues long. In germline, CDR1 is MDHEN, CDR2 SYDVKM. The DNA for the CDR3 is TGTGCCAGCAGTCCCGGGACACATTACAATGAGCAGTTCTTC. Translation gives CASSPGTHYNEQFF.

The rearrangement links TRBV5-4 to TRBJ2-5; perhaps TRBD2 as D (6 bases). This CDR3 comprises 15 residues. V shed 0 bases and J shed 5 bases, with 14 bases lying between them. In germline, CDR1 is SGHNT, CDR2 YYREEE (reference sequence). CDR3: CASSLVGGMIETQYF. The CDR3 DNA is TGTGCCAGCAGCTTGGTTGGAGGGATGATTGAGACCCAGTACTTC.

CDR3 region: CASLSGPTYNEQFF. CDR3 in DNA: TGTGCCAGCCTTAGCGGGCCCACATACAATGAGCAGTTCTTC. The chain links TRBV28 to TRBJ2-1; the match to TRBD2 covers 7 bases. This CDR3 contains 14 residues. After removal of 8 bases from V and 4 bases from J, the junction contained 8 bases not matched to a gene. Looked up from germline, CDR1 is MDHEN and CDR2 is SYDVKM.

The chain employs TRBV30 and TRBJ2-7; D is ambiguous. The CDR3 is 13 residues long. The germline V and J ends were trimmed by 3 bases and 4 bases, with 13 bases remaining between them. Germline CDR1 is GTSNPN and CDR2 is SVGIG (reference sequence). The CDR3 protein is CAWSSLTKYEQYF. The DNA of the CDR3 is TGTGCCTGGAGCTCACTAACGAAATACGAGCAGTACTTC.

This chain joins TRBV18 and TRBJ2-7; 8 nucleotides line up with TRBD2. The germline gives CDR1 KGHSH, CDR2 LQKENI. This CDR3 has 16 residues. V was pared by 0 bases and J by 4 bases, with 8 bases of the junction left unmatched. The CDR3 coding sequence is TGTGCCAGCTCACCACCGTGGCGGGGGGAAGAGTACGAGCAGTACTTC. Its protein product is CASSPPWRGEEYEQYF.

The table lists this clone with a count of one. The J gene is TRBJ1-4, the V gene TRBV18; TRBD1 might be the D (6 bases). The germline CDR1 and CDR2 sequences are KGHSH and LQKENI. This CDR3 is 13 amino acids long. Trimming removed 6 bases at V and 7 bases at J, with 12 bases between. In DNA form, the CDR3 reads TGTGCCAGCTCGAGACAGGCTTTTGAAAAACTGTTTTTT. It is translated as CASSRQAFEKLFF.

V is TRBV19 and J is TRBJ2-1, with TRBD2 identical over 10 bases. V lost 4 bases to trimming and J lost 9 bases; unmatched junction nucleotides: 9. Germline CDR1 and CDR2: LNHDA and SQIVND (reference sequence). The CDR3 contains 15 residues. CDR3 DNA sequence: TGTGCCAGTAGTAGACAGCGGGAGGGCCGGGGTGAGCAGTTCTTC. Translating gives CASSRQREGRGEQFF.

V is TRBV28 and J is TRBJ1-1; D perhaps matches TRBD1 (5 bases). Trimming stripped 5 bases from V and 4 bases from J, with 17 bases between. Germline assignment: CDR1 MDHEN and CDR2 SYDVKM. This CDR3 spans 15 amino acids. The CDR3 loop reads CASSILSRGGTEAFF. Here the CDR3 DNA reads TGTGCCAGCAGTATACTATCCCGGGGGGGCACTGAAGCTTTCTTT.

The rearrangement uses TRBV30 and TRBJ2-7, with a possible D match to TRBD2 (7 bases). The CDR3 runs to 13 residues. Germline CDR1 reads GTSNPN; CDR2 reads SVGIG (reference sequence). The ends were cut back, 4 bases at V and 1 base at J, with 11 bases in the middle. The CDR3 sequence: CAWTGGASYEQYF. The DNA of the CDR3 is TGTGCCTGGACGGGGGGCGCGTCCTACGAGCAGTACTTC.

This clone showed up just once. This CDR3 is CASTSDGGYTNQPQHF. CDR3 nucleotides: TGTGCCAGCACCTCAGACGGAGGGTATACCAATCAGCCCCAGCATTTT. The V gene is TRBV7-8, the J gene TRBJ1-5; no clear D gene. CDR3 length equals 16 residues. Trimming shortened V by 7 bases and J by 3 bases, and 19 bases separated the two germline ends. Germline loops: CDR1 SGHVS, CDR2 FQNEAQ.

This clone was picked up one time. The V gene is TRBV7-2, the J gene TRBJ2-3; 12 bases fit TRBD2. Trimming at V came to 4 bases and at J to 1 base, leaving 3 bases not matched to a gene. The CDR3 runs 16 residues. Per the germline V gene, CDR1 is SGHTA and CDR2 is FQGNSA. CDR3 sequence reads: CASSSRLAGGTDTQYF. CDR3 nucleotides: TGTGCCAGCAGCTCCCGACTAGCGGGGGGCACAGATACGCAGTATTTT.

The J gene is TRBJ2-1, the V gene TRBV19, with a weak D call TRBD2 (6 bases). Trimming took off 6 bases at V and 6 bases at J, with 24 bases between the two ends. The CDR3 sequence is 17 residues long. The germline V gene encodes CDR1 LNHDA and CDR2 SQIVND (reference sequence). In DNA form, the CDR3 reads TGTGCCAGTAGAACGGACATCGGGGGATCTAGAGGCAATGAGCAGTTCTTC. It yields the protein CASRTDIGGSRGNEQFF. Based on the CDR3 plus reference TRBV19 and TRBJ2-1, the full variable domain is DGGITQSPKYLFRKEGQNVTLSCEQNLNHDAMYWYRQDPGQGLRLIYYSQIVNDFQKGDIAEGYSVSREKKESFPLTVTSAQKNPTAFYLCASRTDIGGSRGNEQFFGPGTRLTVL.